This is a list of T cell receptor beta chains from one sample in a study of cytomegalovirus exposure and HLA in healthy donors. Using immunoSEQ multiplex PCR, the repertoire was profiled, and TCRdb retains in-frame clones only, with some absent. The data show about 100,000 clones, with more than 65% seen just once and approximately 4.3% held by the top ten. Material: PBMCs. These receptors originate from a woman younger than 35 in good health and CMV-seropositive. Both conserved end residues are part of each CDR3. The order of the fields is clone size, J gene, V gene, D gene, CDR3 protein, CDR3 DNA. D genes are given only for firm matches. Expanded clones get a size class; other rows say once, few or many, or leave the size out.

size: few; J: TRBJ2-7; V: TRBV5-6; D: TRBD1; CDR3: CASSLLRTGISYEQYF; DNA: TGTGCCAGCAGCTTGTTACGGACAGGCATCTCCTACGAGCAGTACTTC
size: .; J: TRBJ1-5; V: TRBV28; D: TRBD1; CDR3: CASSLGRGRGLTQHF; DNA: TGTGCCAGCAGTTTGGGCAGGGGGCGAGGGCTGACCCAGCATTTT
size: .; J: TRBJ2-7; V: TRBV5-1; D: .; CDR3: CASSLAATSSGEQYF; DNA: TGCGCCAGCAGCTTGGCTGCGACTTCGTCCGGCGAGCAGTACTTC
size: .; J: TRBJ2-3; V: TRBV6-4; D: .; CDR3: CASSVRAESTDTQYF; DNA: TGTGCCAGCAGTGTTCGAGCTGAAAGCACAGATACGCAGTATTTT
size: few; J: TRBJ2-7; V: TRBV19; D: TRBD2; CDR3: CASSPRTSGRGEQYF; DNA: TGTGCCAGTAGTCCCCGGACTAGCGGGAGAGGCGAGCAGTACTTC
size: .; J: TRBJ2-5; V: TRBV5-1; D: TRBD1; CDR3: CASRVTGQETQYF; DNA: TGCGCCAGCAGGGTGACAGGGCAAGAGACCCAGTACTTC
size: .; J: TRBJ1-5; V: TRBV25-1; D: TRBD1; CDR3: CASSDPGTGGSQPQHF; DNA: TGTGCCAGCAGTGACCCCGGGACAGGGGGTTCTCAGCCCCAGCATTTT
size: .; J: TRBJ1-4; V: TRBV30; D: .; CDR3: CAWSSLTATNEKLFF; DNA: TGTGCCTGGAGTTCATTGACTGCAACTAATGAAAAACTGTTTTTT
size: .; J: TRBJ2-1; V: TRBV5-1; D: TRBD2; CDR3: CASSLQTSGSGHEQFF; DNA: TGCGCCAGCAGCCTCCAGACTAGCGGGAGTGGGCATGAGCAGTTCTTC
size: .; J: TRBJ2-2; V: TRBV6-5; D: TRBD2; CDR3: CASSLAGGYTGELFF; DNA: TGTGCCAGCAGTTTAGCGGGAGGGTACACCGGGGAGCTGTTTTTT
size: .; J: TRBJ1-1; V: TRBV10-3; D: TRBD1; CDR3: CAISESTGRNTEAFF; DNA: TGTGCCATCAGTGAGTCGACAGGGAGGAACACTGAAGCTTTCTTT
size: .; J: TRBJ1-2; V: TRBV7-9; D: .; CDR3: CSSSLVSGDVGGYTF; DNA: TGTTCCAGCAGCTTAGTTTCGGGGGATGTCGGTGGCTACACCTTC
size: .; J: TRBJ2-7; V: TRBV13; D: .; CDR3: CASSWDNAYEQYF; DNA: TGTGCCAGCAGCTGGGACAATGCCTACGAGCAGTACTTC
size: .; J: TRBJ2-3; V: TRBV28; D: .; CDR3: CASRPGLITDTQYF; DNA: TGTGCCAGCAGGCCCGGACTAATCACAGATACGCAGTATTTT
size: .; J: TRBJ2-7; V: TRBV7-8; D: TRBD1; CDR3: CASSTPGQGYEQYF; DNA: TGTGCCAGCAGCACCCCGGGACAGGGGTACGAGCAGTACTTC
size: .; J: TRBJ2-3; V: TRBV27; D: .; CDR3: CASSPLTETSTDTQYF; DNA: TGTGCCAGCAGCCCACTGACTGAAACTAGCACAGATACGCAGTATTTT
size: few; J: TRBJ2-7; V: TRBV27; D: .; CDR3: CASSPRIAAPYEQYF; DNA: TGTGCCAGCAGTCCCCGTATAGCGGCCCCCTACGAGCAGTACTTC
size: once; J: TRBJ1-1; V: TRBV5-5; D: .; CDR3: CASSLLALEDEAFF; DNA: TGTGCCAGCAGCCTCCTGGCCCTCGAGGATGAAGCTTTCTTT
size: .; J: TRBJ2-7; V: TRBV28; D: .; CDR3: CATTESHYEQYF; DNA: TGTGCTACAACAGAGTCCCACTACGAGCAGTACTTC
size: .; J: TRBJ2-7; V: TRBV5-6; D: .; CDR3: CASSWGGGSSEQYF; DNA: TGTGCCAGCAGCTGGGGCGGGGGCTCGAGCGAGCAGTACTTC
size: .; J: TRBJ2-3; V: TRBV28; D: .; CDR3: CASSPPDIYTQYF; DNA: TGTGCCAGCAGTCCGCCCGACATTTATACGCAGTATTTT
size: .; J: TRBJ1-2; V: TRBV28; D: .; CDR3: CASSRRAGDGYTF; DNA: TGTGCCAGCAGCCGCCGAGCGGGGGACGGCTACACCTTC
size: .; J: TRBJ2-1; V: TRBV27; D: TRBD2; CDR3: CASSLTSGVYNEQFF; DNA: TGTGCCAGCAGTTTAACTAGCGGGGTCTACAATGAGCAGTTCTTC
size: .; J: TRBJ2-1; V: TRBV19; D: .; CDR3: CASSSQRGYSYNEQFF; DNA: TGTGCCAGTAGTTCCCAACGGGGGTACTCCTACAATGAGCAGTTCTTC
size: .; J: TRBJ2-5; V: TRBV7-3; D: .; CDR3: CASSLNPAPGETQYF; DNA: TGTGCCAGCAGCTTAAATCCAGCACCAGGGGAGACCCAGTACTTC
size: .; J: TRBJ2-1; V: TRBV6-1; D: .; CDR3: CASSEDPSSYNEQFF; DNA: TGTGCCAGCAGTGAAGACCCTAGCTCCTACAATGAGCAGTTCTTC
size: .; J: TRBJ2-2; V: TRBV2; D: TRBD1; CDR3: CARTQGDTGELFF; DNA: TGTGCCAGGACACAGGGGGACACCGGGGAGCTGTTTTTT
size: .; J: TRBJ1-5; V: TRBV6-4; D: TRBD1; CDR3: CASSESQGGQPQHF; DNA: TGTGCCAGCAGTGAGTCACAGGGGGGTCAGCCCCAGCATTTT
size: once; J: TRBJ2-7; V: TRBV4-1; D: TRBD1; CDR3: CASSLGQGYEQYF; DNA: TGCGCCAGCAGCCTCGGACAGGGTTACGAGCAGTACTTC
size: .; J: TRBJ2-1; V: TRBV27; D: TRBD2; CDR3: CASSLARGENNEQFF; DNA: TGTGCCAGCAGTTTAGCTCGGGGGGAAAACAATGAGCAGTTCTTC
size: .; J: TRBJ2-7; V: TRBV21-1; D: .; CDR3: CASSKGGLAVASYEQYF; DNA: TGTGCCAGCAGCAAAGGGGGTCTAGCGGTCGCCTCCTACGAGCAGTACTTC
size: once; J: TRBJ2-7; V: TRBV7-9; D: TRBD2; CDR3: CASSLTSGSGLDEQYF; DNA: TGTGCCAGCAGCTTAACTAGCGGTTCGGGTTTAGACGAGCAGTACTTC
size: .; J: TRBJ2-5; V: TRBV7-2; D: TRBD2; CDR3: CASSFVAGEETQYF; DNA: TGTGCCAGCAGCTTTGTTGCGGGGGAAGAGACCCAGTACTTC
size: .; J: TRBJ1-3; V: TRBV28; D: .; CDR3: CASSPGGNTIYF; DNA: TGTGCCAGCAGCCCCGGTGGAAACACCATATATTTT
size: .; J: TRBJ1-1; V: TRBV19; D: .; CDR3: CASSARRLNTEAFF; DNA: TGTGCCAGTAGTGCTCGCAGGTTGAACACTGAAGCTTTCTTT
size: .; J: TRBJ2-7; V: TRBV5-4; D: TRBD1; CDR3: CASSPRQGAEQYF; DNA: TGTGCCAGCAGCCCCCGACAGGGGGCAGAGCAGTACTTC
size: .; J: TRBJ2-2; V: TRBV7-2; D: TRBD1; CDR3: CASSLVQGAGGELFF; DNA: TGTGCCAGCAGCTTAGTACAGGGGGCCGGCGGGGAGCTGTTTTTT
size: .; J: TRBJ2-1; V: TRBV15; D: .; CDR3: CATSHLSKSSYNEQFF; DNA: TGTGCCACCAGCCACCTAAGTAAAAGCTCCTACAATGAGCAGTTCTTC
size: .; J: TRBJ2-7; V: TRBV2; D: .; CDR3: CASSGYSGAQRDVF; DNA: TGTGCCAGCAGTGGTTATTCGGGAGCTCAAAGAGACGTCTTC
size: .; J: TRBJ1-2; V: TRBV29-1; D: TRBD1; CDR3: CSASGGQDYGYTF; DNA: TGCAGCGCCTCAGGGGGGCAGGACTATGGCTACACCTTC
size: .; J: TRBJ2-3; V: TRBV5-4; D: .; CDR3: CASSYTPNTGYSGDTQYF; DNA: TGTGCCAGCAGCTATACTCCTAACACAGGGTACTCCGGAGATACGCAGTATTTT
size: .; J: TRBJ2-4; V: TRBV5-1; D: .; CDR3: CASSSPTGKDIQYF; DNA: TGCGCCAGCAGCTCCCCAACAGGGAAGGACATTCAGTACTTC
size: .; J: TRBJ2-3; V: TRBV11-2; D: TRBD2; CDR3: CASSFIAGEPTDTQYF; DNA: TGTGCCAGCAGCTTCATAGCGGGAGAACCCACAGATACGCAGTATTTT
size: .; J: TRBJ1-2; V: TRBV7-2; D: .; CDR3: CASSLERVTSYGYTF; DNA: TGTGCCAGCAGCTTAGAGAGGGTAACGAGCTATGGCTACACCTTC
size: .; J: TRBJ2-7; V: TRBV4-3; D: TRBD2; CDR3: CASSQDPGLAGLQQYF; DNA: TGCGCCAGCAGCCAAGATCCGGGGCTAGCGGGATTGCAGCAGTACTTC
size: .; J: TRBJ2-1; V: TRBV14; D: TRBD1; CDR3: CASSHPGQGNNEQFF; DNA: TGTGCCAGCAGTCACCCGGGACAGGGAAACAATGAGCAGTTCTTC
size: .; J: TRBJ2-3; V: TRBV7-9; D: TRBD1; CDR3: CASSLTGGGGGDTQYF; DNA: TGTGCCAGCAGCTTGACAGGGGGCGGTGGGGGAGATACGCAGTATTTT
size: .; J: TRBJ1-5; V: TRBV4-1; D: TRBD1; CDR3: CASSQEPGQGAGGNQPQHF; DNA: TGCGCCAGCAGCCAAGAACCGGGACAGGGGGCGGGGGGTAATCAGCCCCAGCATTTT
size: .; J: TRBJ2-1; V: TRBV28; D: .; CDR3: CASSLWGEGIYSGSDYNEQFF; DNA: TGTGCCAGCAGTTTATGGGGTGAGGGGATCTATAGCGGTTCAGACTACAATGAGCAGTTCTTC
size: .; J: TRBJ2-1; V: TRBV6-5; D: TRBD2; CDR3: CASKLAGGDEQFF; DNA: TGTGCCAGCAAACTAGCGGGAGGGGATGAGCAGTTCTTC
size: .; J: TRBJ2-3; V: TRBV6-5; D: TRBD1; CDR3: CASRQGSTDTQYF; DNA: TGTGCCAGTAGACAGGGTAGCACAGATACGCAGTATTTT
size: once; J: TRBJ2-3; V: TRBV10-3; D: .; CDR3: CAISDGGSSDTQYF; DNA: TGTGCCATCAGTGACGGGGGTTCCTCAGATACGCAGTATTTT
size: .; J: TRBJ2-2; V: TRBV6-5; D: .; CDR3: CASSLQGYTGELFF; DNA: TGTGCCAGCAGCCTACAGGGTTACACCGGGGAGCTGTTTTTT
size: .; J: TRBJ2-7; V: TRBV5-4; D: TRBD2; CDR3: CASSTRLAASYEQYF; DNA: TGTGCCAGCAGCACCCGACTAGCGGCTTCCTACGAGCAGTACTTC
size: once; J: TRBJ2-3; V: TRBV11-1; D: .; CDR3: CASSLRLNTQYF; DNA: TGTGCCAGCAGCTTAAGACTGAATACGCAGTATTTT